This T cell receptor beta chain was recovered during a study of T-cell reconstitution after alpha-beta-depleted transplantation in children. This clonotype was found many times. Unique molecular identifiers featured in how the TCRbeta library was prepared. TCRdb re-derived calls from the PCR reads in MiXCR, one entry per CDR3 protein. The sample has about 92,000 distinct CDR3 sequences, less than 15% seen once. Germline values: CDR1 SQVTM, CDR2 ANQGSEA. The V gene lost 3 bases and the J gene lost 2 bases, with 8 bases spanning the gap. This CDR3 is 13 amino acids long. This sequence was found in a human donor who donated a stem cell graft to a child with inherited bone marrow failure. The chain recombines TRBV29-1 with TRBJ2-1; no firm D call. The source material was PBMCs from the stem cell graft donor, sampled from the stem cell graft. The CDR3 protein is CSVDSSPYNEQFF. Here the CDR3 DNA reads TGCAGCGTTGATTCCAGCCCCTACAATGAGCAGTTCTTC.